A single sample gave rise to the 28 T cell receptor beta chains below, sequenced in a study of blood T cell repertoires in COVID-19. The repertoire was sequenced with immunoSEQ multiplex PCR; TCRdb's copy has only in-frame clones and lacks some. Altogether about 150,000 clones are present, about 87% being singletons, with the ten largest covering approximately 10%. Sequencing was performed on peripheral blood. The origin of the receptors is a man in his sixties with active or convalescent COVID-19.

This clone was observed a few times. The J gene is TRBJ2-2, the V gene TRBV4-3; 16 nucleotides agree with TRBD2. The CDR3 is made up of 19 amino acids. Germline-derived CDR1 and CDR2 are LGHNA and YSLEER. Unmatched junction bases numbered 5, after V lost 4 bases and J lost 0 bases. Here the CDR3 reads CASSRKGTSGRANTGELFF. The CDR3 DNA sequence: TGCGCCAGCAGCCGCAAGGGGACTAGCGGGAGGGCGAACACCGGGGAGCTGTTTTTT.

The genes are TRBV24-1 and TRBJ2-2, with a tentative D call TRBD1 (6 bases). The germline V gene encodes CDR1 KGHDR and CDR2 SFDVKD. CDR3 size: 16 residues. With 6 bases removed from V and 0 bases from J, the gap between germline ends came to 13 bases. The CDR3 here is CATSPDRPANTGELFF. CDR3 nucleotide sequence: TGTGCCACCAGTCCGGACAGACCCGCGAACACCGGGGAGCTGTTTTTT.

The chain employs TRBV7-2 and TRBJ2-3, with TRBD2 identical over 10 bases. Trimming cost V 0 bases and J 0 bases; bases outside gene matches: 3. The V gene's germline CDR1 is SGHTA and CDR2 FQGNSA. The CDR3 length is 17 residues. In DNA form, the CDR3 reads TGTGCCAGCAGCTTAGCTAGCGGGGGGACTAGCACAGATACGCAGTATTTT. It encodes CASSLASGGTSTDTQYF.

This rearrangement joins TRBV28 to TRBJ2-7, with a weak D call TRBD1 (5 bases). The germline CDR1 and CDR2 sequences are MDHEN and SYDVKM. The germline V and J ends were trimmed by 7 bases and 1 base, with 11 bases remaining between them. The CDR3 totals 13 residues. For the CDR3, the DNA is TGTGCCAGCAATTACCAGGGATCCTACGAGCAGTACTTC. The encoded protein is CASNYQGSYEQYF.

The rearrangement links TRBV6-1 to TRBJ2-5; the D gene is possibly TRBD2 (6 bases). With 2 bases removed from V and 5 bases from J, the gap between germline ends came to 12 bases. Germline CDR1 and CDR2: MNHNS and SASEGT. The CDR3 has 14 residues. CDR3 bases: TGTGCCAGCAGTGAATGGAGGGTTGGGGAGACCCAGTACTTC. As protein: CASSEWRVGETQYF.

This chain joins TRBV4-3 and TRBJ1-2, with D uncertain. The CDR3 spans 17 residues. The germline V gene encodes CDR1 LGHNA and CDR2 YSLEER. Trimming shortened V by 1 base and J by 9 bases, and 24 bases separated the two germline ends. CDR3 in DNA: TGCGCCAGCAGCCAAGCAATGAATGGAGTCGCCGGTGATCGCTACACCTTC. Protein: CASSQAMNGVAGDRYTF.

This chain joins TRBV28 and TRBJ2-7, with D perhaps TRBD2 (5 bases). CDR1 and CDR2 from the germline V gene are MDHEN and SYDVKM. This CDR3 has 16 amino acids. Trimming stripped 4 bases from V and 3 bases from J, with 19 bases between. As DNA, the CDR3 is TGTGCCAGCAGTTCCCCTTCTAGCATTCGGGGCTACGAGCAGTACTTC. Its translation is CASSSPSSIRGYEQYF.

The table lists this clone with a count of one. This chain uses TRBV18 with TRBJ2-2; D is perhaps TRBD1 (5 bases). Germline V lookup: CDR1 KGHSH, CDR2 LQKENI. Trimming removed 2 bases at V and 2 bases at J, with 12 bases between. The CDR3 has 16 residues. This chain's CDR3 is CASSPVAGSNTGELFF. In nucleotides, the CDR3 is TGTGCCAGCTCACCAGTGGCAGGGTCCAACACCGGGGAGCTGTTTTTT.

V and J are TRBV9 and TRBJ2-1, with no clear D. The CDR3 sequence is 15 residues long. V lost 3 bases, J lost 0 bases, and 10 bases lay in between. Germline loops: CDR1 SGDLS, CDR2 YYNGEE. The CDR3 region has the DNA TGTGCCAGCAGCGGTAGCCTTAGCTCCTACAATGAGCAGTTCTTC. Its translation: CASSGSLSSYNEQFF.

The genes are TRBV6-5 and TRBJ1-5, with TRBD1 as a possible D gene (6 bases). Germline V gene lookup returns CDR1 MNHEY and CDR2 SVGAGI. The CDR3 contains 15 residues. V shed 6 bases and J shed 2 bases, with 14 bases lying between them. The CDR3, as DNA: TGTGCCAGCAGGCCACAGGGTGGGGGCAATCAGCCCCAGCATTTT. Residues: CASRPQGGGNQPQHF.

This chain uses TRBV28 with TRBJ2-7; 8 bases line up with TRBD1. Germline-derived CDR1 and CDR2 are MDHEN and SYDVKM. The CDR3 length is 14 residues. Trimming took 5 bases from V and 2 from J; bases not matched to a gene: 5. DNA of the CDR3: TGTGCCAGCAGTATACGACAGGGGACCTACGAGCAGTACTTC. Its protein product is CASSIRQGTYEQYF.

This clone showed up just a few times. The rearrangement uses TRBV5-1 and TRBJ2-5; D is undetermined. V lost 0 bases and J lost 5, with 8 bases in between. CDR3 size: 13 residues. CDR1 is SGHRS, CDR2 YFSETQ, per germline. CDR3 nucleotide sequence: TGCGCCAGCAGCTTGGGGAGTGGGGAGACCCAGTACTTC. Translated: CASSLGSGETQYF.

V usage is TRBV19 and J usage is TRBJ2-1; the D gene is possibly TRBD2 (7 bases). Germline assignment: CDR1 LNHDA and CDR2 SQIVND (reference sequence). The CDR3 is made up of 15 amino acids. The V end was cut by 3 bases, the J end by 3 bases, with 12 bases between. In DNA form, the CDR3 reads TGTGCCAGTAGTATCACGGGGGGCTACTACAATGAGCAGTTCTTC. Its translation: CASSITGGYYNEQFF.

This rearrangement joins TRBV5-4 to TRBJ2-1, with D possibly being TRBD1 (6 bases). V lost 0 bases and J lost 8, with 12 bases in between. The CDR3 sequence is 14 residues long. Germline V gives CDR1 SGHNT, CDR2 YYREEE (reference sequence). DNA for the CDR3: TGTGCCAGCAGCTTGGTCGACAGGAGACATGAGCAGTTCTTC. Residues: CASSLVDRRHEQFF. Variable domain in full (rest from reference TRBV5-4 and TRBJ2-1): ETGVTQSPTHLIKTRGQQVTLRCSSQSGHNTVSWYQQALGQGPQFIFQYYREEENGRGNFPPRFSGLQFPNYSSELNVNALELDDSALYLCASSLVDRRHEQFFGPGTRLTVL.

The chain recombines TRBV28 with TRBJ2-5, with 9 bases matching TRBD1. Losses at the gene ends were 5 bases for V and 3 bases for J; bases not matched to a gene: 4. The CDR3 covers 14 residues. Germline CDR1 is MDHEN and CDR2 is SYDVKM. CDR3 protein: CASSHWDREETQYF. CDR3 bases: TGTGCCAGCAGTCACTGGGACAGGGAAGAGACCCAGTACTTC.

V and J are TRBV28 and TRBJ1-2; 7 nucleotides line up with TRBD1. The CDR3 loop spans 14 amino acids. CDR1 MDHEN and CDR2 SYDVKM come from the germline V gene. Trimming cost V 5 bases and J 7 bases; bases outside gene matches: 10. The CDR3 DNA reads as TGTGCCAGCAGTCCCGCGACAGGGAAGGCTGGCTACACCTTC. Translating it yields CASSPATGKAGYTF.

This sequence joins TRBV4-2 and TRBJ2-5; D perhaps matches TRBD2 (5 bases). Trimming cost V 0 bases and J 2 bases, with 10 bases left between them. This CDR3 has 15 amino acids. The germline V gene encodes CDR1 LGHNA and CDR2 YNFKEQ. The CDR3 region is CASSQDRLSQETQYF. Here the CDR3 DNA reads TGTGCCAGCAGCCAAGACCGACTATCTCAAGAGACCCAGTACTTC.

This clone appeared a single time. This chain uses TRBV11-2 with TRBJ2-7; D is possibly TRBD2 (5 bases). Germline assignment: CDR1 SGHAT and CDR2 FQNNGV. The CDR3 runs 13 residues. Trimming took 5 bases from V and 2 from J, leaving 10 bases between them. The CDR3: CASSGLAPYEQYF. The CDR3 nucleotides read TGTGCCAGCAGCGGTTTAGCGCCCTACGAGCAGTACTTC.

The chain employs TRBV19 and TRBJ1-2; 7 positions match TRBD1. Trimming took 3 bases from V and 6 from J; bases not matched to a gene: 16. The CDR3 is 17 residues long. Germline loops: CDR1 LNHDA, CDR2 SQIVND (reference sequence). CDR3: CASSIHPGTVKNNGYTF. The CDR3 DNA reads as TGTGCCAGTAGTATTCACCCCGGGACAGTGAAAAATAATGGCTACACCTTC. The full variable domain, rest sourced from reference TRBV19 and TRBJ1-2, is DGGITQSPKYLFRKEGQNVTLSCEQNLNHDAMYWYRQDPGQGLRLIYYSQIVNDFQKGDIAEGYSVSREKKESFPLTVTSAQKNPTAFYLCASSIHPGTVKNNGYTFGSGTRLTVV.

J is TRBJ2-6 and V is TRBV4-3, with TRBD1 matching over 7 bases. Germline CDR1 LGHNA, CDR2 YSLEER. The CDR3 length is 18 residues. V was pared by 0 bases and J by 2 bases, with 7 bases of the junction left unmatched. Written as DNA, the CDR3 is TGCGCCAGCAGCCAAGACGGGCAGGGGGTGACTGGGGCCAACGTCCTGACTTTC. Its translation: CASSQDGQGVTGANVLTF.

V usage is TRBV14 and J usage is TRBJ1-2, with a weak D call TRBD1 (5 bases). CDR1 is SGHDN, CDR2 FVKESK, per germline. V lost 0 bases and J lost 8, with 13 bases in between. The CDR3 runs to 14 residues. In nucleotides, the CDR3 is TGTGCCAGCAGCCAAGATGGGGCGGGAGTAGGCTACACCTTC. Its protein is CASSQDGAGVGYTF.

V gene TRBV4-3 combines with J gene TRBJ2-7, with 11 bases identical to TRBD2. Germline CDR1 LGHNA, CDR2 YSLEER. J was trimmed by 6 bases and V by 1 base; bases with no gene match: 5. CDR3 length: 15 residues. The CDR3 sequence is CASSQAPGLAAEQYF. The CDR3 DNA follows: TGCGCCAGCAGCCAAGCCCCGGGACTAGCGGCCGAGCAGTACTTC.

CDR3 nucleotides: TGCGCCAGCAGCTTGGGTGGAGCCGACAATGAGCAGTTCTTC. Its protein is CASSLGGADNEQFF. This chain links TRBV5-1 with TRBJ2-1; D unresolved. Germline lookup yields CDR1 SGHRS and CDR2 YFSETQ. V was clipped by 0 bases and J by 5 bases, with 9 bases between them. The CDR3 runs 14 residues.

The V and J genes are TRBV27 and TRBJ2-7; D is perhaps TRBD1 (8 bases). Germline lookup yields CDR1 MNHEY and CDR2 SMNVEV (reference sequence). V lost 6 bases, J lost 3 bases, and 18 bases lay in between. The CDR3 runs to 15 residues. The CDR3 here is CASRPGQGGNYEQYF. The CDR3 bases are TGTGCCAGCAGGCCCGGACAGGGAGGGAACTACGAGCAGTACTTC.

This clone came up many times. The chain has TRBV5-4 and TRBJ2-2; D is possibly TRBD2 (6 bases). V lost 2 bases and J lost 4, with 12 bases in between. Germline V lookup: CDR1 SGHNT, CDR2 YYREEE (reference sequence). The CDR3 extends over 15 amino acids. The CDR3 nucleotides are TGTGCCAGCAGCTTCCCGGGACTGGGCACCGGGGAGCTGTTTTTT. This codes for CASSFPGLGTGELFF.

The chain couples TRBV9 to TRBJ1-3; 7 positions agree with TRBD1. Germline V gene sequence: CDR1 SGDLS, CDR2 YYNGEE. The CDR3 contains 19 residues. Trimming took 3 bases from V and 0 from J; bases not matched to a gene: 15. This CDR3 is CASSATQGEPTHSGNTIYF. CDR3 nucleotides: TGTGCCAGCAGCGCCACCCAGGGGGAACCGACTCACTCTGGAAACACCATATATTTT.

Turning to this clone: The same CDR3 also results from other DNA sequences found in this sample. V gene TRBV18 combines with J gene TRBJ2-6; 8 positions match TRBD1. This CDR3 region has 15 residues. The trim removed 3 bases at V and 2 bases at J, leaving 0 bases unmatched. Germline loops: CDR1 KGHSH, CDR2 LQKENI. This CDR3 is CASSPDRAGANVLTF. The CDR3 region has the DNA TGTGCCAGCTCACCGGACAGGGCTGGGGCCAACGTCCTGACTTTC.

The V call is TRBV5-4, the J call TRBJ2-7; 9 bases are a match to TRBD2. Germline V gene sequence: CDR1 SGHNT, CDR2 YYREEE (reference sequence). This CDR3 contains 15 residues. With V trimmed by 2 bases and J by 2 bases, 5 bases remained unmatched. CDR3 loop: CASSLPLAGTYEQYF. CDR3 DNA: TGTGCCAGCAGCTTACCGCTAGCGGGAACCTACGAGCAGTACTTC. The full variable domain, in which reference TRBV5-4 and TRBJ2-7 provide the parts outside the CDR3, is ETGVTQSPTHLIKTRGQQVTLRCSSQSGHNTVSWYQQALGQGPQFIFQYYREEENGRGNFPPRFSGLQFPNYSSELNVNALELDDSALYLCASSLPLAGTYEQYFGPGTRLTVT.